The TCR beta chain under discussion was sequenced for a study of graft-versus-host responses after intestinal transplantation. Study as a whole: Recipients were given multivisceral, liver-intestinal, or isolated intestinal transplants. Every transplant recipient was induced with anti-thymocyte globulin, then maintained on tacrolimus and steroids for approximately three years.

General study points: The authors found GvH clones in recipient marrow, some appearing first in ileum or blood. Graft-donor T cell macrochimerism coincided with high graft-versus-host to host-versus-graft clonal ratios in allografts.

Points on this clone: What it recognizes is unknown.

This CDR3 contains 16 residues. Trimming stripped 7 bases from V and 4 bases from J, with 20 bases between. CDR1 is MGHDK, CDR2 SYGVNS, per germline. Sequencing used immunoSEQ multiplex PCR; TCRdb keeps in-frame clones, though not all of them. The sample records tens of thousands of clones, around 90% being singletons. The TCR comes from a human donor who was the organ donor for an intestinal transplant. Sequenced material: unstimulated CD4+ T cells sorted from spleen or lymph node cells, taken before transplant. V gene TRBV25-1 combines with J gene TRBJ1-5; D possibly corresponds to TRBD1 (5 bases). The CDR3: CASKFSGRERNQPQHF. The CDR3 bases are TGTGCCAGCAAGTTCTCGGGGCGGGAACGGAATCAGCCCCAGCATTTT. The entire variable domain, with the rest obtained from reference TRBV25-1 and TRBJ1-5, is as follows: EADIYQTPRYLVIGTGKKITLECSQTMGHDKMYWYQQDPGMELHLIHYSYGVNSTEKGDLSSESTVSRIRTEHFPLTLESARPSHTSQYLCASKFSGRERNQPQHFGDGTRLSIL.